Listed here are 15 T cell receptor beta chains from one sample, sequenced in a study of blood T cell repertoires in COVID-19. Using immunoSEQ multiplex PCR, the repertoire was profiled, and TCRdb retains in-frame clones only, with some absent. In the table there are roughly 130,000 clones, 84% of which are singletons. The specimen was peripheral blood. The receptor source for this set is a man aged 25-45 years with COVID-19, enrolled during active disease.

The chain couples TRBV19 to TRBJ1-6; a weak D match, TRBD1 (6 bases). This CDR3 comprises 14 residues. Germline V gene lookup returns CDR1 LNHDA and CDR2 SQIVND (reference sequence). Trimming removed 2 bases from V and 10 bases from J, with 12 bases in between. CDR3 loop: CASSIQGLFSPLHF. The CDR3 DNA sequence: TGTGCCAGTAGTATACAGGGGCTTTTCTCACCCCTCCACTTT.

This chain uses TRBV27 with TRBJ2-2, with TRBD1 matching 7 bases. Per germline, CDR1 MNHEY and CDR2 SMNVEV (reference sequence). V shed 5 bases and J 4 bases; nucleotides not matched to a gene: 7. This CDR3 comprises 15 residues. The CDR3 here is CASSRSTGPTGELFF. DNA of the CDR3: TGTGCCAGCAGTCGCTCGACAGGGCCCACCGGGGAGCTGTTTTTT.

The chain uses TRBV28 and TRBJ2-7; D is ambiguous. CDR3 length: 11 residues. With 3 bases removed from V and 4 bases from J, the gap between germline ends came to 4 bases. Germline values: CDR1 MDHEN, CDR2 SYDVKM. The CDR3 loop reads CASSFQYEQYF. The CDR3 DNA reads as TGTGCCAGCAGTTTTCAGTACGAGCAGTACTTC. Variable domain in full (rest from reference TRBV28 and TRBJ2-7): DVKVTQSSRYLVKRTGEKVFLECVQDMDHENMFWYRQDPGLGLRLIYFSYDVKMKEKGDIPEGYSVSREKKERFSLILESASTNQTSMYLCASSFQYEQYFGPGTRLTVT.

This clone was detected once. The chain is built from TRBV11-2 and TRBJ1-3; weak D call: TRBD1 (6 bases). This CDR3 comprises 15 residues. V lost 2 bases, J lost 4 bases, and 12 bases lay in between. Germline CDR1 reads SGHAT; CDR2 reads FQNNGV. CDR3 in DNA: TGTGCCAGCAGCTTAAGGTCAGGGGTCGGAAACACCATATATTTT. Translating gives CASSLRSGVGNTIYF. Looking up the rest from reference TRBV11-2 and TRBJ1-3 gives the full variable domain: EAGVAQSPRYKIIEKRQSVAFWCNPISGHATLYWYQQILGQGPKLLIQFQNNGVVDDSQLPKDRFSAERLKGVDSTLKIQPAKLEDSAVYLCASSLRSGVGNTIYFGEGSWLTVV.

The V call is TRBV7-9, the J call TRBJ2-7; TRBD2 agrees at 12 bases. The V gene end was trimmed by 4 bases and the J gene end by 6 bases; junction bases not matched to a gene: 10. CDR1 is SEHNR, CDR2 FQNEAQ, per germline (reference sequence). The CDR3 contains 16 residues. The CDR3 DNA sequence: TGTGCCAGCAGCTCAAGGACTAGCGGGATGCCCCTCGAGCAGTACTTC. Encoded protein: CASSSRTSGMPLEQYF.

The rearrangement joins TRBV7-5 to TRBJ1-3; the table's TRBD1 call for D was not verified on the DNA. TRBV7-5 is recorded as a pseudogene. The CDR3 is 15 amino acids. CDR3 residues: CARSGHHGPGNTIYF. The CDR3 coding sequence is TGTGCCAGAAGTGGACATCACGGGCCGGGAAACACCATATATTTT.

This chain joins TRBV11-3 and TRBJ2-6; 8 bases align to TRBD1. CDR1 SGHNT and CDR2 YENEEA come from the germline V gene. V lost 3 bases to trimming and J lost 2 bases; unmatched junction nucleotides: 0. There are 15 residues in the CDR3. The chain's CDR3 is CASSLTGAGANVLTF. CDR3 nucleotides: TGTGCCAGCAGCTTGACAGGGGCTGGGGCCAACGTCCTGACTTTC.

The chain is built from TRBV2 and TRBJ2-3; 7 bases map to TRBD1. The CDR3 covers 15 residues. Unmatched junction bases numbered 7, after V lost 4 bases and J lost 3 bases. CDR1 is SNHLY, CDR2 FYNNEI, per germline. The CDR3 loop is CASSGKRGLTDTQYF. Here the CDR3 DNA reads TGTGCCAGCAGTGGAAAGAGGGGGCTGACAGATACGCAGTATTTT. Full variable domain (remainder filled in from reference TRBV2 and TRBJ2-3): EPEVTQTPSHQVTQMGQEVILRCVPISNHLYFYWYRQILGQKVEFLVSFYNNEISEKSEIFDDQFSVERPDGSNFTLKIRSTKLEDSAMYFCASSGKRGLTDTQYFGPGTRLTVL.

The genes are TRBV5-5 and TRBJ1-4, with D unclear. Germline CDR1 is SGHKS and CDR2 is YYEKEE (reference sequence). The CDR3 extends over 15 amino acids. Trimming left V 0 bases short and J 6 bases short, with 12 bases between. The CDR3 coding sequence is TGTGCCAGCAGCTTGGTCGACATGTCGGATGAAAAACTGTTTTTT. Translated: CASSLVDMSDEKLFF.

J is TRBJ2-3 and V is TRBV11-3; 7 bases map to TRBD2. Germline V gene lookup returns CDR1 SGHNT and CDR2 YENEEA. This CDR3 is 15 amino acids long. The junction had 7 bases not matched to a gene; V was cut back by 5 bases and J by 2 bases. CDR3: CASSPERGYTDTQYF. The CDR3 DNA is TGTGCCAGCAGCCCGGAGCGGGGTTACACAGATACGCAGTATTTT.

The V and J genes are TRBV2 and TRBJ2-5; tentatively, D is TRBD2 (5 bases). The germline V and J ends were trimmed by 0 bases and 9 bases, with 11 bases remaining between them. This CDR3 region has 13 residues. Looked up from germline, CDR1 is SNHLY and CDR2 is FYNNEI. In nucleotides, the CDR3 is TGTGCCAGCAGTGAAGCGGGAGTGGTCCCCCAGTACTTC. Residues: CASSEAGVVPQYF.

The rearrangement uses TRBV18 and TRBJ1-5; 10 bases are a match to TRBD1. The V gene end was trimmed by 0 bases and the J gene end by 6 bases; junction bases not matched to a gene: 2. Per the germline V gene, CDR1 is KGHSH and CDR2 is LQKENI. This CDR3 is 15 amino acids long. CDR3 bases: TGTGCCAGCTCACCACCGGGGACAGGGGCTCAGCCCCAGCATTTT. Translation: CASSPPGTGAQPQHF.

The chain couples TRBV6-5 to TRBJ2-7, with D perhaps matching TRBD2 (6 bases). The CDR3 length is 14 residues. With 6 bases removed from V and 4 bases from J, the gap between germline ends came to 16 bases. CDR1 MNHEY and CDR2 SVGAGI come from the germline V gene. CDR3 nucleotide sequence: TGTGCCAGCAGATCACGGGACTTGGGTTACGAGCAGTACTTC. It codes for CASRSRDLGYEQYF.

V is TRBV6-1 and J is TRBJ1-1, with D hard to call. Trimming cost V 6 bases and J 7 bases, with 9 bases left between them. Germline loops: CDR1 MNHNS, CDR2 SASEGT. The CDR3 has 11 amino acids. CDR3 sequence reads: CASSLSLEAFF. The DNA for the CDR3 is TGTGCCAGCAGCCTCTCCCTTGAAGCTTTCTTT.

V is TRBV3-1 (or the pseudogene TRBV3-2) and J is TRBJ2-1; weak D call: TRBD1 (5 bases). Germline loops: CDR1 LGHDT, CDR2 YNNKEL (reference sequence). The CDR3 runs to 14 residues. Trimming took off 4 bases at V and 5 bases at J, with 12 bases between the two ends. The CDR3 bases are TGTGCCAGCAGCCGAAAAGGGGTCCACAATGAGCAGTTCTTC. Its protein is CASSRKGVHNEQFF.